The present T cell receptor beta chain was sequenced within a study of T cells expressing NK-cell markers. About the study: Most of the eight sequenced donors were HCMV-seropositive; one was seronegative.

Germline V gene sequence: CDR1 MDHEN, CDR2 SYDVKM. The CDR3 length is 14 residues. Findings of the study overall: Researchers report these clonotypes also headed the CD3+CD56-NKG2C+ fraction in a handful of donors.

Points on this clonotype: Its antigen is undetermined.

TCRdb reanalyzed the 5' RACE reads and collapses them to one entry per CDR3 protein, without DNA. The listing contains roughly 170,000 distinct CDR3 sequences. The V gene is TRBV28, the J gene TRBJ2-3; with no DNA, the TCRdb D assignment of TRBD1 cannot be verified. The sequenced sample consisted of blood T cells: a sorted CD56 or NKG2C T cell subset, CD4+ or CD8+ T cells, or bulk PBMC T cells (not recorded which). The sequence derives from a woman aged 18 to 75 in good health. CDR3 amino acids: CASRSGLPTDTQYF.